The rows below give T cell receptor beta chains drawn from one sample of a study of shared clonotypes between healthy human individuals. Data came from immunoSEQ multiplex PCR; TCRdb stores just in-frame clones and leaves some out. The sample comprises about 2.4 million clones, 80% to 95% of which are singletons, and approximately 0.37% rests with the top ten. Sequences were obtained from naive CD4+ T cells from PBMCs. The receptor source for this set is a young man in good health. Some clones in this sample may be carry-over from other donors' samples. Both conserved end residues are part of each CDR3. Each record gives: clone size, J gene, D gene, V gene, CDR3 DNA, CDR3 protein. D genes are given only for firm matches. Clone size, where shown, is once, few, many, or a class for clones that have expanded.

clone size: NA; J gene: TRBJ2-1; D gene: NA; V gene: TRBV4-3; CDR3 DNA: TGCGCCAGCAGCCAAGATCGAGACAATGAGCAGTTCTTC; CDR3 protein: CASSQDRDNEQFF
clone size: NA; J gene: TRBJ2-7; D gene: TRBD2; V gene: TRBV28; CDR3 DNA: TGTGCCAGTTCTAGCGGGAGCGTATACGAGCAGTACTTC; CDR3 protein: CASSSGSVYEQYF
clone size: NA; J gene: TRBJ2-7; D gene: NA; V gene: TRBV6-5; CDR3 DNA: TGTGCCAGCAGTTACTCGAGCGCGTTTCATTACGAGCAGTACTTC; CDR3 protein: CASSYSSAFHYEQYF
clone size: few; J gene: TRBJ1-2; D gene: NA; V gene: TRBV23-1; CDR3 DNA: TGCGCCAGAACGCGACAGAAATATGGCTACACCTTC; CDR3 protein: CARTRQKYGYTF
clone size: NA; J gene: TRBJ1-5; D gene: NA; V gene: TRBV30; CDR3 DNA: TGTGCCTGGAGTGTATTAAATCAGCCCCAGCATTTT; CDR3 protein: CAWSVLNQPQHF
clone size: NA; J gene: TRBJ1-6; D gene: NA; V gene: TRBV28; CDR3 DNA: TGTGCCAGCAGTTTCGCCAGGGCATCACCCCTCCACTTT; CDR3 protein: CASSFARASPLHF
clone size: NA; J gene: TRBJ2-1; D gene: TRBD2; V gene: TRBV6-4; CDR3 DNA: TGTGCCAGCAGTAGGACTAGCGGGAGGGCCGCAACGTACAATGAGCAGTTCTTC; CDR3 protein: CASSRTSGRAATYNEQFF
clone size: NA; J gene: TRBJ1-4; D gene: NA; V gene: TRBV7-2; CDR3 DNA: TGTGCCAGCAGCTTAGTGGAAAATGAAAAACTGTTTTTT; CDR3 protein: CASSLVENEKLFF
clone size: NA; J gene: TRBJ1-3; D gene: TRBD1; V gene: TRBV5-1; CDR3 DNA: TGCGCCAGCAGCCAAGGACAGGGCCTTGGCGGCACCATATATTTT; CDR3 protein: CASSQGQGLGGTIYF
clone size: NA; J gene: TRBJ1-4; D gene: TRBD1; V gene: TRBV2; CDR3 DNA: TGTGCCAGCAGTGAATCTCTCCGGGACAGGAATGAAAAACTGTTTTTT; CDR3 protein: CASSESLRDRNEKLFF
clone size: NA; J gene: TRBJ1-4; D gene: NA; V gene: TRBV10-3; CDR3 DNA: TGTGCCATCAGCCGGGGGGGAGACGGGGAAAAACTGTTTTTT; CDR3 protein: CAISRGGDGEKLFF
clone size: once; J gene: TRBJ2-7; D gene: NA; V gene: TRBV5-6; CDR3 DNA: TGTGCCAGCAGCTTGTTTGGCGGAGCCGCCTACGAGCAGTACTTC; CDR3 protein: CASSLFGGAAYEQYF
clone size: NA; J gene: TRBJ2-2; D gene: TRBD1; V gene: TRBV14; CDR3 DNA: TGTGCCAGCAGCCGGTGGACAGGAGGGAACACCGGGGAGCTGTTTTTT; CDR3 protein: CASSRWTGGNTGELFF
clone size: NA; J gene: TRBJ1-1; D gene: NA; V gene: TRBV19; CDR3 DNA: TGTGCCACCCTCCGAAGGGGGGTAACTGAAGCTTTCTTT; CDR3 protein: CATLRRGVTEAFF
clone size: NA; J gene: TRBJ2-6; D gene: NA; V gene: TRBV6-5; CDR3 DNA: TGTGCCAGCACCTACAGGGAAGCGGGGGCCAACGTCCTGACTTTC; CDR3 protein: CASTYREAGANVLTF
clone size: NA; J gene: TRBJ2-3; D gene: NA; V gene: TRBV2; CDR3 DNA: TGTGCCAGCAGTCCAACTAGCACCCCTGGGACAGATACGCAGTATTTT; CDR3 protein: CASSPTSTPGTDTQYF
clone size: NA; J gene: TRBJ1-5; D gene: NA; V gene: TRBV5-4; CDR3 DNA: TGTGCCAGCGGTGCAGACCCCAATCAGCCCCAGCATTTT; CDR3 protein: CASGADPNQPQHF
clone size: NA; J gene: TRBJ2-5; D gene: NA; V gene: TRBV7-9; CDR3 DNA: TGTGCCAGCAGCCTGGACAGCGTCCAAGAGACCCAGTACTTC; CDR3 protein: CASSLDSVQETQYF
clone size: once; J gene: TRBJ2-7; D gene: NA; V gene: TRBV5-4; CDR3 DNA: TGTGCCAGCAGGAGGGGAGCGGGTGAGCAGTACTTC; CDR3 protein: CASRRGAGEQYF
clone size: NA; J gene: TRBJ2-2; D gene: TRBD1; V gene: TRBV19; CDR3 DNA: TGTGCCACCACGGGACAGATTAACACCGGGGAGCTGTTTTTT; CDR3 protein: CATTGQINTGELFF
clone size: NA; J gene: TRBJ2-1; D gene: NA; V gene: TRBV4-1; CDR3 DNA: TGCGCCAGCAGCCAAGTTGGGGGTAGCTCCTACAATGAGCAGTTCTTC; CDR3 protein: CASSQVGGSSYNEQFF
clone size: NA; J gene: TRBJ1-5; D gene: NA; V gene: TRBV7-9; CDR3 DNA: TGTGCCAGCAGCTTAGCGGGGGCAGGGAGCAATCAGCCCCAGCATTTT; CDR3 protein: CASSLAGAGSNQPQHF
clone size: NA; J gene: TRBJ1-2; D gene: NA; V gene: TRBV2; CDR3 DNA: TGTGCCAGCAAACAGAAGAACTATGGCTACACCTTC; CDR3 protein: CASKQKNYGYTF
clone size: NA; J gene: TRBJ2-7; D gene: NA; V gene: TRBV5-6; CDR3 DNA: TGTGCCAGCAGCGTCGGGATCGCCTACGAGCAGTACTTC; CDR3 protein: CASSVGIAYEQYF
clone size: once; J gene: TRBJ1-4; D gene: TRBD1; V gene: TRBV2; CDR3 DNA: TGTGCCAGCAGTGTCCAGGGGGCAGGTGAAAAACTGTTTTTT; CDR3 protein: CASSVQGAGEKLFF
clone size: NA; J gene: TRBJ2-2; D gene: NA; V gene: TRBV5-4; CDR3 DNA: TGTGCCAGCAGGACGGACCCCACCGGGGAGCTGTTTTTT; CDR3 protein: CASRTDPTGELFF
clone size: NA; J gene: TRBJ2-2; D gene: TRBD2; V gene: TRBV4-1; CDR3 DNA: TGCGCCAGCAGCCAAGTACCGGGACTAGTCGGCACCGGGGAGCTGTTTTTT; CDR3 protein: CASSQVPGLVGTGELFF
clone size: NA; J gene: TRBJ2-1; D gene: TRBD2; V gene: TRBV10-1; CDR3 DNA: TGCGCCAGCAGTGAGGGTAGCGGGGCCTACAATGAGCAGTTCTTC; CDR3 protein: CASSEGSGAYNEQFF
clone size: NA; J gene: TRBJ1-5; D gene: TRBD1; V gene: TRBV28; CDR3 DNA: TGTGCCAGCAGTCGGACAGGGCGTGGAAGCAATCAGCCCCAGCATTTT; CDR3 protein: CASSRTGRGSNQPQHF
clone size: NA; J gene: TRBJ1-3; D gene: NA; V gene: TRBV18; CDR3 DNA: TGTGCCAGCTCACCCGACAGGTTCTCTGGAAACACCATATATTTT; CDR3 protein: CASSPDRFSGNTIYF
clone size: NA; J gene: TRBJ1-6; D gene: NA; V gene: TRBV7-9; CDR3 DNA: TGTGCCAGCAGCTTAATGCTCAATTCACCCCTCCACTTT; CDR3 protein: CASSLMLNSPLHF
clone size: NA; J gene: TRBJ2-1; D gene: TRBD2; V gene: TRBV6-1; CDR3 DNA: TGTGCCAGCTCGTGGTCTAGCGGCTACAATGAGCAGTTCTTC; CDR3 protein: CASSWSSGYNEQFF
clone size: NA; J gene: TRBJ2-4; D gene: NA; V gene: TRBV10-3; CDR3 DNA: TGTGCCATCAGTGAGGGCACAGGTAGGGGAATTCAGTACTTC; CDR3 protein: CAISEGTGRGIQYF
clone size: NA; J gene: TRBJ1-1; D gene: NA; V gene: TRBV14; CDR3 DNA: TGTGCCAGCAGCCGGCTTGACTCCGGGACGGCTTTCTTT; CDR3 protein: CASSRLDSGTAFF
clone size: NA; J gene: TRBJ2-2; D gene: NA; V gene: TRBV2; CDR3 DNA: TGTGCCAGCGGGGGGACAGTTAGAACCGGGGAGCTGTTTTTT; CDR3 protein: CASGGTVRTGELFF
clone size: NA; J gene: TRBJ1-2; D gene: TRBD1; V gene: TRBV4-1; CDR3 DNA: TGCGCCAGCAGCCAAGTGGGGACAGGGGGAAGAGGCTATGGCTACACCTTC; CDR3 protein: CASSQVGTGGRGYGYTF
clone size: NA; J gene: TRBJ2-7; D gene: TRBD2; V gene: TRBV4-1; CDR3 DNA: TGCGCCAGCAGCCAGGTAGCCCGACTAGCGATAAGCCACGAGCAGTACTTC; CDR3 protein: CASSQVARLAISHEQYF
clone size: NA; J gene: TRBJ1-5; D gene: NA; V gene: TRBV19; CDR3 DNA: TGTGCCAGTAGTATAAGGCAGGGCCCAGGATGGCCCCAGCATTTT; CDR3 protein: CASSIRQGPGWPQHF
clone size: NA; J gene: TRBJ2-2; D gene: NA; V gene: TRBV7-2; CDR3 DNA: TGTGCCAGCAGCTTAGCGCATGTGACGACGAACACCGGGGAGCTGTTTTTT; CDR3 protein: CASSLAHVTTNTGELFF
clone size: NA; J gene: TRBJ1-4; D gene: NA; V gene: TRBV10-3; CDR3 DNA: TGTGCCATCAGGGAAACTTTTGGAAGTGAAAAACTGTTTTTT; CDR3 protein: CAIRETFGSEKLFF